This T cell receptor (beta chain) is drawn from a study of T-cell reconstitution after alpha-beta-depleted transplantation in children. Trimming cost V 5 bases and J 4 bases; bases outside gene matches: 14. The CDR3 loop spans 15 amino acids. Germline assignment: CDR1 DFQATT and CDR2 SNEGSKA (reference sequence). Study-level results: Some patients' high day-60 TCRbeta diversity was traced to surviving recipient T cells and thymic progenitors. Several hundred graft clones that had expanded were reportedly the source of alpha-beta T cells about two months after transplant.

A remark on this clonotype: Antigen unknown.

Preparation of the TCRbeta library used unique molecular identifiers. TCRdb re-analysed the PCR reads in MiXCR, keeping a single row per CDR3 protein. The sample records fewer than 700,000 distinct CDR3 sequences, 13% being singletons. This clonotype originated in a male patient between 5 and 17 years old who had a stem cell transplant for acute myeloid leukemia, so the T cells may come from the graft donor. The source was PBMCs, mostly from graft donor cells, collected 360 days after TCRalphabeta/CD19-depleted stem cell transplant. V and J are TRBV20-1 and TRBJ2-7; TRBD2 aligns across 7 bases. CDR3 in DNA: TGCAGTGCTCAGTTGTTGGCGGGAGTTGTTTACGAGCAGTACTTC. It specifies CSAQLLAGVVYEQYF.